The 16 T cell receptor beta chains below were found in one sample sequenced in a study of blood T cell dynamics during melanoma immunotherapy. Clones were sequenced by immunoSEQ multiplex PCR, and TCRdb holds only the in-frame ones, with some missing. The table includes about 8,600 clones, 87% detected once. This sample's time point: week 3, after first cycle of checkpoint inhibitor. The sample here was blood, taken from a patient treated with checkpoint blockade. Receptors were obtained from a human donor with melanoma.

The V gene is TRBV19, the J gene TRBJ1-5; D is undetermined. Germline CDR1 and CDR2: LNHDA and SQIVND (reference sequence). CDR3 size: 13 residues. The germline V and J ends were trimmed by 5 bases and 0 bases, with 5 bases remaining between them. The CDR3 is CASSLGSNQPQHF. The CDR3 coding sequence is TGTGCCAGTAGTTTGGGTAGCAATCAGCCCCAGCATTTT.

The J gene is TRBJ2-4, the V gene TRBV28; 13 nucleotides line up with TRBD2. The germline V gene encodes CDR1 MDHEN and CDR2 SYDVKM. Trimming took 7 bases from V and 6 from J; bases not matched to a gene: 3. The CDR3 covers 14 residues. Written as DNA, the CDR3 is TGTGCCAGCACGACTAGCGGGAGGATAAACATTCAGTACTTC. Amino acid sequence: CASTTSGRINIQYF.

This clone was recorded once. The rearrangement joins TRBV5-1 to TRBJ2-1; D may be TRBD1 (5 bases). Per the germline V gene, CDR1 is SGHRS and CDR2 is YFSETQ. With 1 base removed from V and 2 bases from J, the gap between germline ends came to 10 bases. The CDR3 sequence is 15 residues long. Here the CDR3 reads CASSLRQTAYNEQFF. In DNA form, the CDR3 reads TGCGCCAGCAGCTTGAGACAGACAGCCTACAATGAGCAGTTCTTC.

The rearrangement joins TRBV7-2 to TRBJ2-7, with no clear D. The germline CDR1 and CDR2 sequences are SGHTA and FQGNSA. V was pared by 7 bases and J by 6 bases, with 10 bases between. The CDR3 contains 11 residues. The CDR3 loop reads CASTSNLEQYF. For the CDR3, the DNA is TGTGCCAGCACCTCTAACCTCGAGCAGTACTTC. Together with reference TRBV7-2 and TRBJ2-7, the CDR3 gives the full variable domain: GAGVSQSPSNKVTEKGKDVELRCDPISGHTALYWYRQSLGQGLEFLIYFQGNSAPDKSGLPSDRFSAERTGGSVSTLTIQRTQQEDSAVYLCASTSNLEQYFGPGTRLTVT.

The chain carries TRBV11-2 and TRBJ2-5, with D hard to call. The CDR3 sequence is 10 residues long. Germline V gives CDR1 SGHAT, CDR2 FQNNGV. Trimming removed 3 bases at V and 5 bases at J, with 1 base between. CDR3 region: CASSFETQYF. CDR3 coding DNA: TGTGCCAGCAGCTTTGAGACCCAGTACTTC.

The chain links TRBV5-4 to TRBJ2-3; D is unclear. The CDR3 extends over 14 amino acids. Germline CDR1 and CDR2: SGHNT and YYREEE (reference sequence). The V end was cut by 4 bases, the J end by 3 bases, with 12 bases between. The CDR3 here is CASSRAVDTDTQYF. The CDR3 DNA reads TGTGCCAGCAGCCGAGCTGTTGATACAGATACGCAGTATTTT.

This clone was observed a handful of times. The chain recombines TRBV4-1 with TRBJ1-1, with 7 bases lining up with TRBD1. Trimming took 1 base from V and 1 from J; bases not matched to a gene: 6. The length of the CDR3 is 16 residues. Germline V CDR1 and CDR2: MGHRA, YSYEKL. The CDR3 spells CASSQVPGQRNTEAFF. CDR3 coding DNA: TGCGCCAGCAGCCAAGTTCCGGGACAGAGGAACACTGAAGCTTTCTTT.

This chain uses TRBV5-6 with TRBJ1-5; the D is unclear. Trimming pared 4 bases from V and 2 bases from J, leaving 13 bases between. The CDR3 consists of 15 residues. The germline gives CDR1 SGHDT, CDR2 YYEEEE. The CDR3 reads CASSRRERGNQPQHF. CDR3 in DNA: TGTGCCAGCAGCCGACGGGAAAGGGGCAATCAGCCCCAGCATTTT.

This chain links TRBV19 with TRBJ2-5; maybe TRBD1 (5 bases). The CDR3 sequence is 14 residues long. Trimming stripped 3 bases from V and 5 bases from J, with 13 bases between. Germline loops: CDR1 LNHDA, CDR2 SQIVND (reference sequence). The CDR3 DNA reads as TGTGCCAGTAGTATGGTCCGGGCAGGGGAGACCCAGTACTTC. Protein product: CASSMVRAGETQYF.

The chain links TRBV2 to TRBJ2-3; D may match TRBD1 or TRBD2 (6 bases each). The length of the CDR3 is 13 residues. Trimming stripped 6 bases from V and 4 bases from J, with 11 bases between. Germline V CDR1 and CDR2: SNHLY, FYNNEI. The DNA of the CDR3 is TGTGCCAGCAGGTGGGGGGCCCCAGATACGCAGTATTTT. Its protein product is CASRWGAPDTQYF. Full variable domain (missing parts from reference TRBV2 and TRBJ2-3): EPEVTQTPSHQVTQMGQEVILRCVPISNHLYFYWYRQILGQKVEFLVSFYNNEISEKSEIFDDQFSVERPDGSNFTLKIRSTKLEDSAMYFCASRWGAPDTQYFGPGTRLTVL.

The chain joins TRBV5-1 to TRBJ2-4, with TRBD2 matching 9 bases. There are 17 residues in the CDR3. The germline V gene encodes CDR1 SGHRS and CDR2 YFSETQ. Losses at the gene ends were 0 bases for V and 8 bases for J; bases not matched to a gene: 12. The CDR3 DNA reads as TGCGCCAGCAGCTTGGCGGGGCCCGGGGCGGGAGGGGACATTCAGTACTTC. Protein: CASSLAGPGAGGDIQYF. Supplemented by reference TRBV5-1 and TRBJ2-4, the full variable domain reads KAGVTQTPRYLIKTRGQQVTLSCSPISGHRSVSWYQQTPGQGLQFLFEYFSETQRNKGNFPGRFSGRQFSNSRSEMNVSTLELGDSALYLCASSLAGPGAGGDIQYFGAGTRLSVL.

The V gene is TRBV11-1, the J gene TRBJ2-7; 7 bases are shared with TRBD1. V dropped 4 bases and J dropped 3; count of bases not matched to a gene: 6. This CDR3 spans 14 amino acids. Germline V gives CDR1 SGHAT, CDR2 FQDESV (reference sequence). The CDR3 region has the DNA TGTGCCAGCAGCTCAACGGGACAGTTCTACGAGCAGTACTTC. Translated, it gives CASSSTGQFYEQYF.

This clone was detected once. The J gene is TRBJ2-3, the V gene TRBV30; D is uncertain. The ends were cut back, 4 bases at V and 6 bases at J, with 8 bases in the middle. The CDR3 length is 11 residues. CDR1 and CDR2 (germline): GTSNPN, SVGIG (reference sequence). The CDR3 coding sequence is TGTGCCTGGACCCCGCGGGATACGCAGTATTTT. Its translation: CAWTPRDTQYF.

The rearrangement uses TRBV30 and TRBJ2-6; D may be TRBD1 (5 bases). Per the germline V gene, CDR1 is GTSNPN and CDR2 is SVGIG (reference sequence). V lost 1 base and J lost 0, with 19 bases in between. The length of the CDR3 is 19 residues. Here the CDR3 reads CAWSGGLPKTASGANVLTF. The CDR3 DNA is TGTGCCTGGAGTGGGGGCCTCCCCAAAACCGCCTCTGGGGCCAACGTCCTGACTTTC.

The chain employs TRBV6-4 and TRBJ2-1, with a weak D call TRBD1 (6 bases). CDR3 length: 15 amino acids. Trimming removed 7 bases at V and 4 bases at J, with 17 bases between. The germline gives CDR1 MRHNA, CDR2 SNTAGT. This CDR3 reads CASNTTGIGYNEQFF. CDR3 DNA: TGTGCCAGCAACACCACAGGGATTGGATACAATGAGCAGTTCTTC.

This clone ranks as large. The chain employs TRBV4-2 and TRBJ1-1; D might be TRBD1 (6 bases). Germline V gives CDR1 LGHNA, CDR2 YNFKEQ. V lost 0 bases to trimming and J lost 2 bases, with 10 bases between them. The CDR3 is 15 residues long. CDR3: CASSQDWTANTEAFF. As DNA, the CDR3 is TGTGCCAGCAGCCAAGATTGGACAGCTAACACTGAAGCTTTCTTT.